This T cell receptor beta chain was captured in a study of radiation and T cells in renal cell carcinoma. Only in-frame clones appear in the TCRdb table, and some are missing; sequencing was by immunoSEQ multiplex PCR. The data contain roughly 130,000 clones, about 88% of them singletons. The time point denotes: baseline pretreatment blood. The treatment was: 15 Gy SBRT to primary tumor, nephrectomy 4 weeks later. Germline V gene data show CDR1 as SNHLY and CDR2 as FYNNEI. The V and J ends lost 6 bases and 4 bases respectively, with 18 bases between them. The CDR3 has 15 residues. The V and J genes are TRBV2 and TRBJ1-1; D remains unclear. The sequence was obtained from a woman aged 45-59 years with renal cell carcinoma. The specimen comprised blood, sampled from a patient whose treatment included radiotherapy and nephrectomy. The CDR3 DNA reads as TGTGCCAGCAGCTTTTTGAGTGGTCGTAGCACTGAAGCTTTCTTT. Translation: CASSFLSGRSTEAFF.